Sequencing of this T cell receptor beta chain was carried out in a study of blood T cell repertoires in COVID-19. In the study overall: T cells, B-cell-depleted T cells, or PBMCs provided the cDNA or gDNA that served as material.

The CDR3 is 18 residues long. Participants were aged about 18 to 100 years from roughly 25 US areas. How the authors handled the data: Amplified reference gene primers provided the basis for estimating nucleated cell counts. Profiling relied on immunoSEQ multiplex PCR, and the TCRdb table lists in-frame clones only, not all of them. V, J and clone size reflect that table, while D and trimming were determined from the DNA. The table records around 300,000 clones, around 90% of them present only once. J is TRBJ2-5 and V is TRBV21-1; TRBD2 reflects the table's D call only, with no check against the DNA. TRBV21-1 is noted as a pseudogene. This receptor was taken from a woman between 18 and 29 years old with acute COVID-19. The sample taken for sequencing was PBMCs or T cells enriched from blood (not recorded which). CDR3 DNA: TGTGCCAGCAGCTCGAGACCTACAGGGAGGGACCCCCAAGAGACCCAGTACTTC. Protein: CASSSRPTGRDPQETQYF.